The 19 T cell receptor beta chains given below trace back to one sample, sequenced in a study of CD8 T cells in Susac syndrome. The RNA input was roughly 0.45 to 1 ug, and it was reverse transcribed with random hexamers. TCRdb re-derived calls from the immunoSEQ multiplex PCR reads in MiXCR, one entry per CDR3 protein. Here the sample spans some 180,000 distinct CDR3 sequences, around 96% being singletons. Sequencing used CD4+ T cells from PBMCs. The receptors derive from a human donor in good health.

The chain joins TRBV4-3 to TRBJ2-2; D uncertain. CDR1 is LGHNA and CDR2 is YSLEER in the germline V gene. Deletions cut 0 bases from V and 7 bases from J, with 12 bases between. CDR3 length equals 15 residues. The CDR3, as DNA: TGCGCCAGCAGCCAAGATTGGCTAACCATCGGGGAGCTGTTTTTT. Encoded protein: CASSQDWLTIGELFF.

The sample holds one count of this clonotype. This chain connects TRBV6-2 or TRBV6-3 to TRBJ2-5; D perhaps matches TRBD2 (6 bases). This CDR3 is 12 amino acids long. Deletions cut 5 bases from V and 5 bases from J, with 9 bases between. Germline CDR1 and CDR2: MNHEY and SVGEGT. CDR3: CASSTSRETQYF. DNA of the CDR3: TGTGCCAGCAGTACTAGCAGGGAGACCCAGTACTTC.

This clonotype was detected only once. This rearrangement joins TRBV3-1 to TRBJ1-3, with unresolved D. The CDR3 loop spans 13 amino acids. V was cut by 2 bases and J by 4 bases, with 6 bases left in between. The germline gives CDR1 LGHDT, CDR2 YNNKEL (reference sequence). CDR3 nucleotide sequence: TGTGCCAGCAGCCAAAGTGTGGGAAACACCATATATTTT. Its translation is CASSQSVGNTIYF. The full variable domain, rest sourced from reference TRBV3-1 and TRBJ1-3, is DTAVSQTPKYLVTQMGNDKSIKCEQNLGHDTMYWYKQDSKKFLKIMFSYNNKELIINETVPNRFSPKSPDKAHLNLHINSLELGDSAVYFCASSQSVGNTIYFGEGSWLTVV.

In its sample, this clonotype was seen a few times. The chain carries TRBV4-3 and TRBJ2-7; 8 bases are a match to TRBD2. V trimming: 1 base; J trimming: 2 bases; junction bases outside the gene matches: 7. The CDR3 is 16 amino acids. Germline-derived CDR1 and CDR2 are LGHNA and YSLEER. The CDR3 DNA reads as TGCGCCAGCAGCCAAGGAGTAGCGGGGCAGCCCTACGAGCAGTACTTC. Its protein is CASSQGVAGQPYEQYF.

The rearrangement joins TRBV20-1 to TRBJ2-1, with 8 bases aligning to TRBD2. V dropped 6 bases and J dropped 3; count of bases not matched to a gene: 7. The CDR3 runs to 14 residues. Germline loops: CDR1 DFQATT, CDR2 SNEGSKA (reference sequence). In DNA form, the CDR3 reads TGCAGTGCCCCTACCAGCGGGAGCTACAATGAGCAGTTCTTC. Protein: CSAPTSGSYNEQFF.

The CDR3 DNA reads as TGTGCCAGCAGTCGTCTAGCGGGTCTCCAAGAGACCCAGTACTTC. This translates into CASSRLAGLQETQYF. The chain links TRBV27 to TRBJ2-5, with TRBD2 identical over 8 bases. Looked up from germline, CDR1 is MNHEY and CDR2 is SMNVEV (reference sequence). This CDR3 comprises 15 residues. J gave up 1 base and V 5 bases, and 6 bases lay outside the gene matches.

The chain uses TRBV27 and TRBJ2-7; D gene unclear. This CDR3 region has 13 residues. V shed 2 bases and J shed 7 bases, with 12 bases lying between them. Germline CDR1 and CDR2: MNHEY and SMNVEV (reference sequence). The CDR3 is CASSLVGSSEQYF. The CDR3 nucleotides read TGTGCCAGCAGTTTAGTGGGCTCGAGTGAGCAGTACTTC.

The chain combines TRBV12-3 or TRBV12-4 with TRBJ2-3, with D possibly being TRBD1 or TRBD2 (5 bases each). V was trimmed by 6 bases and J by 6 bases, leaving 16 bases between them. The CDR3 covers 14 residues. CDR3 sequence: CASSPGPRADTQYF. The CDR3 bases are TGTGCCAGCAGCCCGGGACCTCGAGCGGATACGCAGTATTTT.

The chain links TRBV3-1 to TRBJ2-2; D ambiguous. V lost 4 bases to trimming and J lost 6 bases, with 15 bases between them. The CDR3 spans 15 residues. Germline V CDR1 and CDR2: LGHDT, YNNKEL (reference sequence). The chain's CDR3 is CASSPLTLVAGELFF. CDR3 in DNA: TGTGCCAGCAGCCCCTTAACCCTAGTCGCCGGGGAGCTGTTTTTT. The full variable domain, its missing parts supplied by reference TRBV3-1 and TRBJ2-2, is DTAVSQTPKYLVTQMGNDKSIKCEQNLGHDTMYWYKQDSKKFLKIMFSYNNKELIINETVPNRFSPKSPDKAHLNLHINSLELGDSAVYFCASSPLTLVAGELFFGEGSRLTVL.

The rearrangement joins TRBV4-3 to TRBJ2-1; D not certain. Trimming pared 0 bases from V and 3 bases from J, leaving 3 bases between. CDR1 is LGHNA and CDR2 is YSLEER in the germline V gene. CDR3 length: 13 residues. CDR3 nucleotide sequence: TGCGCCAGCAGCCAAGATTACTACAATGAGCAGTTCTTC. Translation gives CASSQDYYNEQFF.

The chain employs TRBV6-6 and TRBJ1-1; D unresolved. Germline loops: CDR1 MNHNY, CDR2 SVGAGI (reference sequence). The CDR3 is made up of 13 amino acids. Trimming removed 8 bases at V and 8 bases at J, with 18 bases between. The CDR3 DNA reads TGTGCCAGCTCACTGGGATTGAGTCCCGAAGCTTTCTTT. This codes for CASSLGLSPEAFF.

The chain joins TRBV5-6 to TRBJ2-1; D is undetermined. V was pared by 3 bases and J by 14 bases, with 15 bases between. Germline CDR1 SGHDT, CDR2 YYEEEE. This CDR3 spans 12 amino acids. The CDR3 sequence is CASSSDGSSEFF. The CDR3 DNA is TGTGCCAGCAGCTCTGACGGATCAAGCGAGTTCTTC.

The chain employs TRBV27 and TRBJ2-7; tentative D call: TRBD2 (5 bases). V was shortened by 4 bases and J by 5 bases, with 12 bases between the two germline ends. Germline CDR1 reads MNHEY; CDR2 reads SMNVEV (reference sequence). The CDR3 runs to 13 residues. CDR3 bases: TGTGCCAGCAGTTACTACGAGGGCGACGAGCAGTACTTC. It encodes CASSYYEGDEQYF.

This chain links TRBV27 with TRBJ1-4; D may be TRBD1 (6 bases). The CDR3 has 14 amino acids. The germline gives CDR1 MNHEY, CDR2 SMNVEV (reference sequence). Trimming stripped 4 bases from V and 7 bases from J, with 13 bases between. The CDR3 region has the DNA TGTGCCAGCAGTTCCGGCAGGGGTTTTGAAAAACTGTTTTTT. It yields the protein CASSSGRGFEKLFF.

The chain has TRBV3-1 and TRBJ2-5, with 8 bases aligning to TRBD1. This CDR3 spans 14 amino acids. The germline V gene has CDR1 LGHDT and CDR2 YNNKEL (reference sequence). Trimming removed 2 bases from V and 3 bases from J; junction bases left unmatched: 2. CDR3 in DNA: TGTGCCAGCAGCCAATGGACAGGGAAAGAGACCCAGTACTTC. Translation gives CASSQWTGKETQYF.

The J gene is TRBJ2-2, the V gene TRBV4-2; D uncertain. Germline-derived CDR1 and CDR2 are LGHNA and YNFKEQ. V lost 4 bases, J lost 6 bases, and 12 bases lay in between. This CDR3 has 14 residues. The CDR3, as DNA: TGTGCCAGCAGCCCGCGCGAACTCCCCGGGGAGCTGTTTTTT. As protein: CASSPRELPGELFF.

The chain carries TRBV20-1 and TRBJ2-1; D is perhaps TRBD2 (5 bases). This CDR3 has 13 amino acids. Trimming took off 3 bases at V and 2 bases at J, with 8 bases between the two ends. CDR1 and CDR2 from the germline V gene are DFQATT and SNEGSKA (reference sequence). The CDR3 bases are TGCAGTGCTAGGGACTCCCCCTACAATGAGCAGTTCTTC. This translates into CSARDSPYNEQFF.

J is TRBJ1-2 and V is TRBV27, with D possibly matching TRBD1 (5 bases). CDR3 length: 14 residues. The V gene's germline CDR1 is MNHEY and CDR2 SMNVEV (reference sequence). The V gene lost 2 bases and the J gene lost 2 bases, with 9 bases spanning the gap. DNA for the CDR3: TGTGCCAGCAGTTTAAGGCGGGGGAACTATGGCTACACCTTC. This translates into CASSLRRGNYGYTF.

CDR3 region: CSVERTGKQYF. The CDR3, as DNA: TGCAGCGTGGAGAGGACAGGGAAGCAGTACTTC. This sequence joins TRBV29-1 and TRBJ2-7, with 8 bases identical to TRBD1. V lost 6 bases, J lost 8 bases, and 6 bases stayed unmatched. CDR3 length: 11 amino acids. Germline V gene data show CDR1 as SQVTM and CDR2 as ANQGSEA.